This T cell receptor beta chain was identified in a study of blood T cell repertoires in COVID-19 (dated by TCRdb to 2018 to 2020). Some background on the complete study: Collaborator samples came from the United States, Italy and Spain and covered acute and convalescent phases of COVID-19. The prospective study material was composed of cDNA or gDNA derived from T cells, B-cell-depleted T cells, or PBMCs. The dataset comprised deeply sampled blood TCRbeta repertoires from subjects exposed to, actively infected with, or recovered from COVID-19. The samples were drawn from two sources: the first 160 participants of the ongoing ImmuneRACE study, and 950 to 1,500 subjects contributed by 6 global collaborators. Where available, HLA class I and class II types were taken from metadata supplied by the sample provider and were not determined by assay-based typing. The repertoires were made available in a free public database intended to serve as a resource for research on the immune response to SARS-CoV-2. Nearly every sample came with metadata listing a de-identified subject ID, COVID-19 status, age in years and sex. Results and caveats for the whole study, not just this receptor: How much clinical and demographic metadata was included differed by source and by participant, and the metadata was provided uncurated.

TCRbeta CDR3 regions were amplified from genomic DNA by means of the immunoSEQ Assay, a bias-controlled multiplex PCR. In the original analysis: Nucleated cell counts per sample were estimated from amplification of reference gene primers within the assay. To quantify the absolute abundance of each unique TCRbeta CDR3 rearrangement, sequence reads were collapsed and filtered. For each sample, productive Simpson clonality was calculated as the square root of Simpson's diversity index over productive rearrangements. The table was pulled from immuneACCESS by TCRdb, which kept in-frame rearrangements only. Such tables lose some clones; where checked, under half of the loss comes from unresolved V genes, and the rest has no known cause. That table supplies the V and J calls and clone size; D and trimming were determined from the DNA. The sample table shows 300,000 to 400,000 clones, and about 90% are seen once. Clones ranked in the top ten supply roughly 1% of the sample.

Note on this clone: It lacks a known antigen. No much larger clone exists at a distance of one base, and base qualities are not known.

The germline V gene encodes CDR1 SNHLY and CDR2 FYNNEI. There are 12 amino acids in the CDR3, from cysteine to phenylalanine inclusive. CDR3 DNA is the only sequence kept; it has 36 bases, read in frame from the first base. Trimming costs V 6 bases and J 5 bases, and their ends lie 10 bases apart. Enrolling through a virtual design, the prospective study's participants ranged in age from roughly 18 to 89 years and lived across roughly 24 United States geographic areas. In the prospective study, cohorts were assigned on the basis of participant-reported clinical history obtained from a screening survey and a study questionnaire. Recovered participants in ImmuneRACE Cohort 3 were defined as having two consecutive negative NP/OP PCR tests, clearance from a healthcare professional, or resolution of symptoms. In the prospective study, whole blood, serum and a nasopharyngeal or oropharyngeal swab were collected from each participant by mobile phlebotomists. Prospective study participants could optionally give additional blood draws and questionnaires over an approximately two-month period. Before DNA extraction, prospective study blood samples were shipped either frozen or at room temperature.

The TCR sequence derives from a woman younger than 45 who had recovered from COVID-19. The sequenced material came from PBMCs or T cells enriched from blood (not recorded which). The V gene is TRBV2 and the J gene is TRBJ1-2; TRBD1 could be the D gene, as 6 bases match. The DNA sequence is TGTGCCAGCAGCGTCGGACAGTATGGCTACACCTTC. This is translated as CASSVGQYGYTF.